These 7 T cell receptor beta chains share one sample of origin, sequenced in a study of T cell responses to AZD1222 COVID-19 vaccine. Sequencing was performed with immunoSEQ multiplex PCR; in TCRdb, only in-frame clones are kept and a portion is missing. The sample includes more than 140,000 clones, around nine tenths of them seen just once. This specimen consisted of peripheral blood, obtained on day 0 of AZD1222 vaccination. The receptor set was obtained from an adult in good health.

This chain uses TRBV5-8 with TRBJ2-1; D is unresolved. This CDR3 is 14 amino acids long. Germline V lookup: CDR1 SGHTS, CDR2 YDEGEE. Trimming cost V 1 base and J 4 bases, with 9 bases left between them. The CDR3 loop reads CASSLMTPYNEQFF. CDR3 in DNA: TGTGCCAGCAGCTTGATGACACCATACAATGAGCAGTTCTTC.

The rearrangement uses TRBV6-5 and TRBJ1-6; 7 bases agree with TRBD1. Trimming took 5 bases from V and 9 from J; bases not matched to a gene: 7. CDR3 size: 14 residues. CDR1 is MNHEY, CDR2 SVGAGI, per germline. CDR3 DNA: TGTGCCAGCAGTCTGCAGGGGGTTGGTTCACCCCTCCACTTT. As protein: CASSLQGVGSPLHF.

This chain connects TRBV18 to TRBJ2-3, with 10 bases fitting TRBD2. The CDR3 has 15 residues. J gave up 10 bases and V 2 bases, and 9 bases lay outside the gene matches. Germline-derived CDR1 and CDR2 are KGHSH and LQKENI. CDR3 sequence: CASSPEGLAKVAQYF. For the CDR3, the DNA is TGTGCCAGCTCACCAGAGGGACTAGCGAAGGTGGCGCAGTATTTT.

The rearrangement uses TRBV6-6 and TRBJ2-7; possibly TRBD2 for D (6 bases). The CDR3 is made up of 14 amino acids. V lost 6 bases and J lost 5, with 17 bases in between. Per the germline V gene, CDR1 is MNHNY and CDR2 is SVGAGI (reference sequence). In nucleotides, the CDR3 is TGTGCCAGCAGCCCCGGGGAGGACTATGACGAGCAGTACTTC. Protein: CASSPGEDYDEQYF.

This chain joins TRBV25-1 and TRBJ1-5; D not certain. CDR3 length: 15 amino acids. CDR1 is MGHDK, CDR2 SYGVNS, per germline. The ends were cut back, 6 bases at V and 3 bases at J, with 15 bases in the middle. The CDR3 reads CASSDAQSINQPQHF. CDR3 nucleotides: TGTGCCAGCAGCGACGCCCAGTCGATCAATCAGCCCCAGCATTTT.

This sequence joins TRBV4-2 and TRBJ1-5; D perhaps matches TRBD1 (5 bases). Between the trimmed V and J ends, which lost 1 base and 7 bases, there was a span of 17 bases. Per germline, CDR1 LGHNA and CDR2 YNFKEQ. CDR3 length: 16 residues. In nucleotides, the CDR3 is TGTGCCAGCAGCCAAGCGGGGGTAGGGGCGGACCAGCCCCAGCATTTT. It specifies CASSQAGVGADQPQHF.

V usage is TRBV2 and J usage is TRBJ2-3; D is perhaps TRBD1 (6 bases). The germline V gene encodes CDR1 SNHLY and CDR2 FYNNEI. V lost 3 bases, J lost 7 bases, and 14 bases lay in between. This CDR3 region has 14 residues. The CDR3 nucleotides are TGTGCCAGCAGTGAGCCCAGGGGCGCATATACGCAGTATTTT. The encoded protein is CASSEPRGAYTQYF.